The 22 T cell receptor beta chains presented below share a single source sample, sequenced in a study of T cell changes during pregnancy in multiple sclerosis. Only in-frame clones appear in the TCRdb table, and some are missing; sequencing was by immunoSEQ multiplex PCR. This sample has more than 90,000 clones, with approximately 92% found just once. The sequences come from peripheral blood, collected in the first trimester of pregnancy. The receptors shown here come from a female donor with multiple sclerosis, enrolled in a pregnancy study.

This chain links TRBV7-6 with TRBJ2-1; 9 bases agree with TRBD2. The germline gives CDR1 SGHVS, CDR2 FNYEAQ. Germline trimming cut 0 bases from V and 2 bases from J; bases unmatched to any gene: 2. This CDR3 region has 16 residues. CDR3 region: CASSLASGSPYNEQFF. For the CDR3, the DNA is TGTGCCAGCAGCTTAGCTAGCGGGAGTCCCTACAATGAGCAGTTCTTC.

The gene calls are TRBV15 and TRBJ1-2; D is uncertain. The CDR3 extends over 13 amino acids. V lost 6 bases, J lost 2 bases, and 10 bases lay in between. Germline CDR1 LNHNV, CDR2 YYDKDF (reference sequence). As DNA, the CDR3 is TGTGCCACCAGGGAGACTGAGAACTATGGCTACACCTTC. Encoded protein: CATRETENYGYTF.

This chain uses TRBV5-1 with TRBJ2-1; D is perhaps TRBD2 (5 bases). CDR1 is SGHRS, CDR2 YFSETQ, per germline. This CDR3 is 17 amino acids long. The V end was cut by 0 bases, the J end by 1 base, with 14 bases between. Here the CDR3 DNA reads TGCGCCAGCAGCTTGGCCGAAGGGAGACTATCCTACAATGAGCAGTTCTTC. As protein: CASSLAEGRLSYNEQFF. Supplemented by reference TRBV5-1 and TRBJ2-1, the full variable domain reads KAGVTQTPRYLIKTRGQQVTLSCSPISGHRSVSWYQQTPGQGLQFLFEYFSETQRNKGNFPGRFSGRQFSNSRSEMNVSTLELGDSALYLCASSLAEGRLSYNEQFFGPGTRLTVL.

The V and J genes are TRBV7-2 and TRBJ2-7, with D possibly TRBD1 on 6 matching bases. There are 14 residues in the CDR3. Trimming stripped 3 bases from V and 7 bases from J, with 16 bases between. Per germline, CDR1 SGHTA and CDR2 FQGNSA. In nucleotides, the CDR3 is TGTGCCAGCAGCTTTTATGGACAGCGTAGGGAGCAGTACTTC. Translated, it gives CASSFYGQRREQYF.

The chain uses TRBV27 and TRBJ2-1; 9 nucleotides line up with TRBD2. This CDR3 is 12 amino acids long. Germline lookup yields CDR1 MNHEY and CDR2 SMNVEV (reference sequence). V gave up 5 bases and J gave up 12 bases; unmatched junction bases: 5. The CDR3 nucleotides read TGTGCCAGCAGTCCCCTGGGACTAGCGCAGTTCTTC. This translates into CASSPLGLAQFF.

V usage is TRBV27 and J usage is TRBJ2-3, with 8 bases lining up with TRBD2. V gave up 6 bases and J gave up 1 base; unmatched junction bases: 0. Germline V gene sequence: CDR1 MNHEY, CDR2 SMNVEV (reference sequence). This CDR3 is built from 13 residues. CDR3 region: CASRRGGTDTQYF. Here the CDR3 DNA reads TGTGCCAGCAGGCGGGGGGGCACAGATACGCAGTATTTT.

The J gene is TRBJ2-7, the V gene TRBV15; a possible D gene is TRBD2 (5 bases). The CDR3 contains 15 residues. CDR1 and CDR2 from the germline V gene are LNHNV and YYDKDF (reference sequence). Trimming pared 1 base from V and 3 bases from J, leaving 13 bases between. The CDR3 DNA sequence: TGTGCCACCAGCAGAGCGGCCCTGGGGAGCTACGAGCAGTACTTC. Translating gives CATSRAALGSYEQYF.

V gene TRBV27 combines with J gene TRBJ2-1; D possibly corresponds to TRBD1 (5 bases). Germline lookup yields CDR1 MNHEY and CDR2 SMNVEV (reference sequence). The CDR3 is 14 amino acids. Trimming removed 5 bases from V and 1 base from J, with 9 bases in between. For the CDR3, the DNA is TGTGCCAGCAGTGGGGCGAGGTCCTACAATGAGCAGTTCTTC. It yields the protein CASSGARSYNEQFF.

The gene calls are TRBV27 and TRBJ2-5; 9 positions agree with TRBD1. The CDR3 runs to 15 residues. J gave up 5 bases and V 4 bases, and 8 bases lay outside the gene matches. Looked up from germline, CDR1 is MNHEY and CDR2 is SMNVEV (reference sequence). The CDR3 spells CASSSTGTGLETQYF. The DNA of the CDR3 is TGTGCCAGCAGTTCCACCGGGACAGGGCTTGAGACCCAGTACTTC.

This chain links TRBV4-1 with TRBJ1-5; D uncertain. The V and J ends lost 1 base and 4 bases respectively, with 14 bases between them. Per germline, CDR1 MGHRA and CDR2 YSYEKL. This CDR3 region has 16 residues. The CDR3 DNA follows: TGCGCCAGCAGCCAAGCGGTTGGGCATGTGAATCAGCCCCAGCATTTT. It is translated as CASSQAVGHVNQPQHF.

The CDR3 loop is CASSLGQNYGYTF. The DNA for the CDR3 is TGTGCCAGCAGCTTGGGACAGAACTATGGCTACACCTTC. V gene TRBV5-4 combines with J gene TRBJ1-2; perhaps TRBD1 as D (5 bases). CDR3 length: 13 residues. Trimming shortened V by 0 bases and J by 2 bases, and 5 bases separated the two germline ends. CDR1 SGHNT and CDR2 YYREEE come from the germline V gene (reference sequence).

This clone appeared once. This chain's CDR3 is CASSAVPGANVLTF. For the CDR3, the DNA is TGTGCCAGCAGTGCAGTGCCCGGGGCCAACGTCCTGACTTTC. The chain carries TRBV6-1 and TRBJ2-6; D call uncertain. Germline V CDR1 and CDR2: MNHNS, SASEGT. The CDR3 is made up of 14 amino acids. V lost 4 bases to trimming and J lost 4 bases, with 8 bases between them.

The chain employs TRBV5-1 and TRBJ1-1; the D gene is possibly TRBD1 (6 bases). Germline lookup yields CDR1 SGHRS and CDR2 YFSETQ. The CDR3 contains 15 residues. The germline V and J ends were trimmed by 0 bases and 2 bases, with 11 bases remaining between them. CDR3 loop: CASSLAGDTNTEAFF. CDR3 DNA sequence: TGCGCCAGCAGCTTGGCCGGGGACACTAACACTGAAGCTTTCTTT.

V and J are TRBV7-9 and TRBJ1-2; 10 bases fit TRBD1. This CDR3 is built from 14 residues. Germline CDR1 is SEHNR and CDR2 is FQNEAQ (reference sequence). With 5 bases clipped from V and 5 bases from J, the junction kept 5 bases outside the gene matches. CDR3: CASSPGTGAYGYTF. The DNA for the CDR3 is TGTGCCAGCAGCCCAGGGACAGGGGCTTATGGCTACACCTTC.

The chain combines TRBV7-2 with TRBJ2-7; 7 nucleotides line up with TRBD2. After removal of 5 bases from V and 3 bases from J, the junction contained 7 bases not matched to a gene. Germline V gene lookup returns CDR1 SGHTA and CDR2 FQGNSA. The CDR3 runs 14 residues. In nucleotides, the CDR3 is TGTGCCAGCAGCCTTGTGACTAGCAGCTACGAGCAGTACTTC. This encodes CASSLVTSSYEQYF.

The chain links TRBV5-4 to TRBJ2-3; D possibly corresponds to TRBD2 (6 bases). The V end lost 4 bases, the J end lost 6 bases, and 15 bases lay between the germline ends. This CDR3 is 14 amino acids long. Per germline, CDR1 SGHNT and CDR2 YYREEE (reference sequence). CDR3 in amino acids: CASSVGHGGDTQYF. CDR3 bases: TGTGCCAGCAGCGTAGGTCATGGGGGGGATACGCAGTATTTT.

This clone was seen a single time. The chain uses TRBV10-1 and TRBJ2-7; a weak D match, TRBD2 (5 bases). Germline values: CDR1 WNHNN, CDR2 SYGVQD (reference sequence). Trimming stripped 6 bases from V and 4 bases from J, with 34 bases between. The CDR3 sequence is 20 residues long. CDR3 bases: TGCGCCAGCAGGGCCCAAGGCGTCGGTCTAGCATCTTCATTCGGGTACGAGCAGTACTTC. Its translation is CASRAQGVGLASSFGYEQYF.

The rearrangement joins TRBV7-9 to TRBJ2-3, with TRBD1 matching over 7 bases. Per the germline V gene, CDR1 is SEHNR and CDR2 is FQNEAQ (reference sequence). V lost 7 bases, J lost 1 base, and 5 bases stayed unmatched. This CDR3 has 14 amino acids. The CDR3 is CASTPGTGTDTQYF. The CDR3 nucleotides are TGTGCCAGCACGCCTGGGACAGGCACAGATACGCAGTATTTT.

In nucleotides, the CDR3 is TGCAGCGTTAGGGGGGAACAGGGGGCGGTCGGGGAGCTGTTTTTT. Protein: CSVRGEQGAVGELFF. V usage is TRBV29-1 and J usage is TRBJ2-2, with 9 bases lining up with TRBD1. In germline, CDR1 is SQVTM, CDR2 ANQGSEA. CDR3 size: 15 residues. V shed 5 bases, J shed 7 bases, and the junction held 11 bases outside the gene matches.

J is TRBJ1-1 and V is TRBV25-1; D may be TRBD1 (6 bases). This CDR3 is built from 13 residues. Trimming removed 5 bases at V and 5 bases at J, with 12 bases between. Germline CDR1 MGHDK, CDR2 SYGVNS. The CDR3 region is CASSLAGETEAFF. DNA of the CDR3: TGTGCCAGCAGTCTGGCAGGGGAGACTGAAGCTTTCTTT.

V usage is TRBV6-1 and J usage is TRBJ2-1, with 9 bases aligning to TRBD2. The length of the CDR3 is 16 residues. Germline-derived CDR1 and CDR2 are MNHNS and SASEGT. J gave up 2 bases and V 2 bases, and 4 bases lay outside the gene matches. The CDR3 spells CASSEIAGETYNEQFF. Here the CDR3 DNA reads TGTGCCAGCAGTGAAATAGCGGGAGAAACCTACAATGAGCAGTTCTTC.

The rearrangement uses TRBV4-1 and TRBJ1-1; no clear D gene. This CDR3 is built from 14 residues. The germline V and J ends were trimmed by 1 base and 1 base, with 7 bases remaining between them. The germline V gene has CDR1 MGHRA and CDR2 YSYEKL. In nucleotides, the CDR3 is TGCGCCAGCAGCCAAGCACAGCAGAACACTGAAGCTTTCTTT. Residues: CASSQAQQNTEAFF.